The 5 T cell receptor beta chains below come from one sample, sequenced in a study of blood T cell repertoires in COVID-19. Here immunoSEQ multiplex PCR was the method, and the copy in TCRdb shows in-frame clones only, minus some. The data show about 43,000 clones, 75% to 90% seen once. Sequenced sample: peripheral blood. The source of these receptors is an elderly woman with active COVID-19.

The sample holds one count of this clone. The chain uses TRBV6-5 and TRBJ1-1, with D perhaps TRBD1 (6 bases). Germline-derived CDR1 and CDR2 are MNHEY and SVGAGI. The CDR3 has 14 residues. Trimming removed 8 bases at V and 3 bases at J, with 16 bases between. The CDR3 region is CASVYRGGDTEAFF. In DNA, the CDR3 is TGTGCCAGCGTATATCGAGGGGGAGACACTGAAGCTTTCTTT.

The chain carries TRBV4-3 and TRBJ2-3; no clear D. Per the germline V gene, CDR1 is LGHNA and CDR2 is YSLEER. V lost 0 bases to trimming and J lost 8 bases, with 18 bases between them. The CDR3 has 16 amino acids. The CDR3 reads CASSQDRVAARPTQYF. The CDR3 bases are TGCGCCAGCAGCCAAGATCGGGTGGCAGCCCGGCCTACGCAGTATTTT.

V and J are TRBV2 and TRBJ1-4, with 9 bases matching TRBD1. Germline CDR1 is SNHLY and CDR2 is FYNNEI. CDR3 length: 15 amino acids. V shed 3 bases, J shed 7 bases, and the junction held 6 bases outside the gene matches. In nucleotides, the CDR3 is TGTGCCAGCAGTGACATAGGGACAGGGACTGAAAAACTGTTTTTT. It yields the protein CASSDIGTGTEKLFF.

The V call is TRBV13, the J call TRBJ2-5; perhaps TRBD2 as D (6 bases). This CDR3 is built from 14 residues. Deletions cut 5 bases from V and 8 bases from J, with 18 bases between. CDR1 is PRHDT, CDR2 FYEKMQ, per germline (reference sequence). DNA for the CDR3: TGTGCCAGCAGCCTCGAGGGACTGCCCTCCACCCAGTACTTC. This encodes CASSLEGLPSTQYF.

The chain is built from TRBV30 and TRBJ1-6; 8 bases are shared with TRBD1. The CDR3 extends over 12 amino acids. Germline values: CDR1 GTSNPN, CDR2 SVGIG (reference sequence). With V trimmed by 5 bases and J by 9 bases, 3 bases remained unmatched. The CDR3 here is CAWDRGSSPLHF. DNA for the CDR3: TGTGCCTGGGACAGGGGAAGTTCACCCCTCCACTTT.